Following are 21 T cell receptor beta chains from one sample sequenced in a study of CD8+ T cells in alopecia areata. Treatment of the sample: oral pan-JAK inhibitor, 5-10 mg twice daily. Reverse transcription of extracted RNA yielded cDNA, which provided the sequencing template. The repertoire was sequenced with immunoSEQ multiplex PCR; TCRdb's copy has only in-frame clones and lacks some. There are fewer than 250,000 clones in the sample; roughly two fifths occur only once, and 0.48% lies in the top ten. Sequences were derived from CD4+ T cells sorted from blood, sampled between weeks 30 and 35, from a patient treated with tofacitinib. These receptors were taken from a human donor with alopecia areata.

This clone came up a few times. The genes are TRBV4-1 and TRBJ2-1, with 13 bases lining up with TRBD2. CDR1 is MGHRA and CDR2 is YSYEKL in the germline V gene. CDR3 size: 17 residues. V lost 0 bases, J lost 7 bases, and 6 bases stayed unmatched. CDR3 residues: CASSQDPGLAGENEQFF. For the CDR3, the DNA is TGCGCCAGCAGCCAAGATCCCGGACTAGCGGGAGAAAATGAGCAGTTCTTC.

A few counts support this clone. The chain uses TRBV29-1 and TRBJ2-2, with 12 bases that match TRBD2. V dropped 7 bases and J dropped 1; count of bases not matched to a gene: 10. CDR1 is SQVTM, CDR2 ANQGSEA, per germline. The CDR3 has 17 residues. The CDR3: CSALKLAGGQNTGELFF. The CDR3 DNA sequence: TGCAGCGCATTGAAACTAGCGGGAGGCCAGAACACCGGGGAGCTGTTTTTT.

The V and J genes are TRBV7-2 and TRBJ1-5; 7 bases align to TRBD1. Germline V gives CDR1 SGHTA, CDR2 FQGNSA. The CDR3 consists of 15 residues. The V segment lost 1 base and the J segment 5 bases; nucleotides outside the gene matches: 5. CDR3 DNA: TGTGCCAGCAGCTTAGACGCAGGGGGAGATCAGCCCCAGCATTTT. Amino acids: CASSLDAGGDQPQHF.

V usage is TRBV5-6 and J usage is TRBJ2-6; no definite D call. V lost 2 bases and J lost 1, with 4 bases in between. This CDR3 comprises 14 residues. From germline, CDR1 is SGHDT and CDR2 YYEEEE. DNA of the CDR3: TGTGCCAGCAGCTTTTATTCTGGGGCCAACGTCCTGACTTTC. It yields the protein CASSFYSGANVLTF.

This clone has just a few counts. The chain combines TRBV27 with TRBJ1-1; possible D gene TRBD1, 6 bases. V lost 6 bases to trimming and J lost 6 bases, with 14 bases between them. Germline V gene sequence: CDR1 MNHEY, CDR2 SMNVEV (reference sequence). The CDR3 sequence is 13 residues long. The CDR3 coding sequence is TGTGCCAGCAGACCACGAAGGACAGCTGAAGCTTTCTTT. Its translation is CASRPRRTAEAFF.

This clone was seen more than once but under ten times. The chain employs TRBV7-9 and TRBJ2-4; TRBD1 matches at 9 bases. This CDR3 has 14 residues. Germline V gene sequence: CDR1 SEHNR, CDR2 FQNEAQ (reference sequence). The junction had 4 bases not matched to a gene; V was cut back by 9 bases and J by 1 base. The CDR3 region has the DNA TGTGCCAGTGAAGGACAGGGGGCCAAAAACATTCAGTACTTC. Its translation: CASEGQGAKNIQYF. Drawing the rest from reference TRBV7-9 and TRBJ2-4, the complete variable domain is DTGVSQNPRHKITKRGQNVTFRCDPISEHNRLYWYRQTLGQGPEFLTYFQNEAQLEKSRLLSDRFSAERPKGSFSTLEIQRTEQGDSAMYLCASEGQGAKNIQYFGAGTRLSVL.

This clone was picked up a small number of times. The CDR3 region has the DNA TGTGCCAGCATCAGGGGGCCAAATGAAAAACTGTTTTTT. It encodes CASIRGPNEKLFF. The chain links TRBV28 to TRBJ1-4, with 8 bases matching TRBD1. V lost 7 bases and J lost 5; bases outside the gene matches: 3. This CDR3 has 13 residues. Germline V gene sequence: CDR1 MDHEN, CDR2 SYDVKM.

The chain carries TRBV25-1 and TRBJ1-2; weak D call: TRBD1 (5 bases). This CDR3 contains 13 residues. Germline V gives CDR1 MGHDK, CDR2 SYGVNS. Trimming stripped 3 bases from V and 3 bases from J, with 8 bases between. The CDR3 nucleotides read TGTGCCAGCAGTGATGGGACTTACTATGGCTACACCTTC. This encodes CASSDGTYYGYTF.

This clone was counted between two and nine times. The chain uses TRBV10-3 and TRBJ2-5; 7 positions agree with TRBD2. The CDR3 consists of 13 residues. The trim removed 4 bases at V and 5 bases at J, leaving 4 bases unmatched. Germline V CDR1 and CDR2: ENHRY, SYGVKD. The CDR3: CAISADGRETQYF. The CDR3 DNA is TGTGCCATCAGTGCGGACGGGAGGGAGACCCAGTACTTC.

The chain uses TRBV9 and TRBJ2-2; D not certain. Germline-derived CDR1 and CDR2 are SGDLS and YYNGEE. The CDR3 length is 13 residues. V was clipped by 5 bases and J by 4 bases, with 9 bases between them. The CDR3 region has the DNA TGTGCCAGCAGTGCAGAGCTCACCGGGGAGCTGTTTTTT. Protein sequence: CASSAELTGELFF.

This clone showed up just a few times. At the DNA level, this CDR3 is encoded by other sequences in the same sample as well. The chain is built from TRBV5-6 and TRBJ2-7; D gene ambiguous. The CDR3 is 13 amino acids. V dropped 2 bases and J dropped 2 bases, with 8 bases sitting between them. CDR1 and CDR2 (germline): SGHDT, YYEEEE. In nucleotides, the CDR3 is TGTGCCAGCAGCTTTTCCAGCACCTACGAGCAGTACTTC. It encodes CASSFSSTYEQYF.

The table lists this clone with a few counts. J is TRBJ2-7 and V is TRBV30, with TRBD1 matching 11 bases. This CDR3 has 14 amino acids. The trim removed 2 bases at V and 7 bases at J, leaving 7 bases unmatched. Germline lookup yields CDR1 GTSNPN and CDR2 SVGIG (reference sequence). This CDR3 is CAWSFTGTGGEQYF. CDR3 nucleotides: TGTGCCTGGAGTTTTACCGGGACAGGGGGAGAGCAGTACTTC.

This clone was counted a few times. The rearrangement joins TRBV5-1 to TRBJ2-3, with D maybe TRBD1 (6 bases). The CDR3 is made up of 15 amino acids. V was clipped by 1 base and J by 6 bases, with 15 bases between them. CDR1 and CDR2 (germline): SGHRS, YFSETQ. CDR3 in amino acids: CASSLSTGSKDTQYF. In nucleotides, the CDR3 is TGCGCCAGCAGCTTGAGCACAGGGTCTAAGGATACGCAGTATTTT. The full variable domain, in which reference TRBV5-1 and TRBJ2-3 provide the parts outside the CDR3, is KAGVTQTPRYLIKTRGQQVTLSCSPISGHRSVSWYQQTPGQGLQFLFEYFSETQRNKGNFPGRFSGRQFSNSRSEMNVSTLELGDSALYLCASSLSTGSKDTQYFGPGTRLTVL.

This clone turned up a few times. This rearrangement joins TRBV5-1 to TRBJ2-1, with 12 bases that match TRBD2. V was clipped by 2 bases and J by 4 bases; unmatched bases: 4. CDR1 SGHRS and CDR2 YFSETQ come from the germline V gene. This CDR3 contains 16 residues. The CDR3 coding sequence is TGCGCCAGCAGCTTCCAGACTAGCGGGGGATACAATGAGCAGTTCTTC. Protein product: CASSFQTSGGYNEQFF.

V gene TRBV15 combines with J gene TRBJ2-5; 16 nucleotides match TRBD2. V was pared by 3 bases and J by 4 bases, with 8 bases of the junction left unmatched. CDR3 length: 18 amino acids. Germline CDR1 and CDR2: LNHNV and YYDKDF (reference sequence). The CDR3 region has the DNA TGTGCCACCAGCAGGGGACTAGCGGGAGGGCCGCGGACAGAGACCCAGTACTTC. Residues: CATSRGLAGGPRTETQYF.

The chain recombines TRBV5-6 with TRBJ1-2, with unresolved D. Germline loops: CDR1 SGHDT, CDR2 YYEEEE. Trimming shortened V by 2 bases and J by 7 bases, and 9 bases separated the two germline ends. The CDR3 totals 12 residues. CDR3 protein: CASSFRSSGYTF. CDR3 in DNA: TGTGCCAGCAGCTTCAGGTCTAGTGGCTACACCTTC.

This clone occurred a few times. The CDR3 sequence is CASRRQGRGHTEAFF. As DNA, the CDR3 is TGCGCCAGCAGAAGACAGGGTCGGGGGCACACTGAAGCTTTCTTT. V usage is TRBV5-1 and J usage is TRBJ1-1; 7 bases align to TRBD1. The CDR3 is made up of 15 amino acids. V lost 5 bases, J lost 3 bases, and 10 bases stayed unmatched. CDR1 and CDR2 (germline): SGHRS, YFSETQ.

The rearrangement uses TRBV10-2 and TRBJ1-2, with no clear D. With 3 bases removed from V and 0 bases from J, the gap between germline ends came to 11 bases. Germline V lookup: CDR1 WSHSY, CDR2 SAAADI. This CDR3 spans 15 amino acids. The CDR3 protein is CASSDQSATNYGYTF. Written as DNA, the CDR3 is TGCGCCAGCAGTGATCAGTCTGCCACTAACTATGGCTACACCTTC.

The chain has TRBV11-2 and TRBJ1-5, with D unclear. The CDR3 has 15 amino acids. Germline V gives CDR1 SGHAT, CDR2 FQNNGV. V lost 0 bases to trimming and J lost 4 bases, with 10 bases between them. The CDR3, as DNA: TGTGCCAGCAGCTTAGAAGGGCAGAGGAATCAGCCCCAGCATTTT. This codes for CASSLEGQRNQPQHF.

The chain has TRBV2 and TRBJ2-7; 7 positions agree with TRBD1. This CDR3 has 13 amino acids. With 6 bases clipped from V and 6 bases from J, the junction kept 8 bases outside the gene matches. Germline V gene data show CDR1 as SNHLY and CDR2 as FYNNEI. The CDR3 region has the DNA TGTGCCAGCAGCAGGGACAGAGTGGCCGAGCAGTACTTC. It codes for CASSRDRVAEQYF.

This clone was counted only a few times. The rearrangement uses TRBV7-9 and TRBJ1-1, with 7 nucleotides matching TRBD1. Germline-derived CDR1 and CDR2 are SEHNR and FQNEAQ (reference sequence). This CDR3 comprises 16 residues. The V segment lost 7 bases and the J segment 5 bases; nucleotides outside the gene matches: 16. The chain's CDR3 is CASTSRPTGASTEAFF. As DNA, the CDR3 is TGTGCCAGCACCTCCAGGCCCACAGGGGCTAGTACTGAAGCTTTCTTT.